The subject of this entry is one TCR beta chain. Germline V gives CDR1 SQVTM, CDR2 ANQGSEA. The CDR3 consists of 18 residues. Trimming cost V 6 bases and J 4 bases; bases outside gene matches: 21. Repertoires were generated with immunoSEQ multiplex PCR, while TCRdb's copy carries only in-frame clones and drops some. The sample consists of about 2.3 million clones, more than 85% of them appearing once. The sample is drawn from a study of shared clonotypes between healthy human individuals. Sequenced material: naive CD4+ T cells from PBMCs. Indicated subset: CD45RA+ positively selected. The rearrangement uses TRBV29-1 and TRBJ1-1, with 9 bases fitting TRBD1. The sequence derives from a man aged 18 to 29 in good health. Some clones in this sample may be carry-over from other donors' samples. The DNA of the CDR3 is TGCAGCGTCGAACCCCGGTCGAGGGGACAGGGTTTAGGCACTGAAGCTTTCTTT. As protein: CSVEPRSRGQGLGTEAFF.